The clone carrying this T cell receptor beta chain has a count of ten or more. Antigen specificity is unknown. The V and J ends lost 7 bases and 2 bases, in that order; junction bases with no gene match: 16. Germline assignment: CDR1 MNHEY and CDR2 SMNVEV (reference sequence). This CDR3 is 18 amino acids long. Using RNA transcripts as the source, TCR beta CDR3 regions were amplified. The HTBI primer set drove a first-round RT-PCR of the TCR CDR3. MiXCR was run by TCRdb on the multiplex PCR reads, yielding one entry per CDR3 protein. This sample carries about 600,000 distinct CDR3 sequences, over 12% of them seen once, and the ten largest clones take about 7%. Lactation, pregnancy, other autoimmune disease or uncontrolled infection led to exclusion of patients. Together with thyroid ultrasound, orbital computed tomography, serum thyroxine and TRAb, clinical symptoms were used for diagnoses. The record originates from a study of T cells in Graves' hyperthyroidism and ophthalmopathy. The study's findings and limits: Ophthalmopathy was distinguished from stable hyperthyroidism by 13 V-J signatures. For ophthalmopathy, model prediction preceded onset by a median about 6.4 months.

Sequenced: blood. The receptor was isolated from a woman younger than 30 with Graves' ophthalmopathy. This sequence joins TRBV27 and TRBJ2-3, with TRBD2 matching 9 bases. The CDR3 reads CASTRRAGGVGTTDTQYF. CDR3 bases: TGTGCCAGCACTCGACGAGCGGGAGGCGTGGGAACCACAGATACGCAGTATTTT.